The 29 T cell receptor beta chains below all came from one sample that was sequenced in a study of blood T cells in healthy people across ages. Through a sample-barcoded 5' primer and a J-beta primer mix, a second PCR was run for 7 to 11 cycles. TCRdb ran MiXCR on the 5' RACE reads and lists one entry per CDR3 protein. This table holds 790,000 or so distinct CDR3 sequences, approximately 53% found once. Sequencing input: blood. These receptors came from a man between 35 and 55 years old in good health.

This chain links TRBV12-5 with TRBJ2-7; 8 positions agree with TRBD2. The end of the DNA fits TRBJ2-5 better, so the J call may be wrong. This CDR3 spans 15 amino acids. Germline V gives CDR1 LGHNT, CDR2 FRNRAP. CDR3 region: CASGLAGGVRETQYF. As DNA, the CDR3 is TGTGCTAGTGGTTTGGCGGGGGGGGTCCGAGAGACCCAGTACTTC.

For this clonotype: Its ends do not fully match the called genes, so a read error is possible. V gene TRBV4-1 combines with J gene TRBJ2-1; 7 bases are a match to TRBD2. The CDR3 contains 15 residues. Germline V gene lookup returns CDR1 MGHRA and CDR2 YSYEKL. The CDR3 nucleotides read TGCGCCAGCAACCAATCGGCGGGAGAGTACAATGAGCAGTTCTTC. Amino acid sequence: CASNQSAGEYNEQFF.

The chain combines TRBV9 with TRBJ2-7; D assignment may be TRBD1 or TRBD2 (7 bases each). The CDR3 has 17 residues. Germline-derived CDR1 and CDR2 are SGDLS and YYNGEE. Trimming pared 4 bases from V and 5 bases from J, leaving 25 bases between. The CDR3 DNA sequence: TGTGCCAGCAGCCCAAACAGGGGAGGGTTGGGGCTCGACGAGCAGTACTTC. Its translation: CASSPNRGGLGLDEQYF.

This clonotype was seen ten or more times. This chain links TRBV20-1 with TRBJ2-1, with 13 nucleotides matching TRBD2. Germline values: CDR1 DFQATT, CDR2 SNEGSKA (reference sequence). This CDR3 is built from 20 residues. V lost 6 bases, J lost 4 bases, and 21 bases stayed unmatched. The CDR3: CSAPERQLTSGRHVYNEQFF. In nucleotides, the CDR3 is TGCAGTGCCCCGGAACGCCAATTGACTAGCGGGAGGCACGTATACAATGAGCAGTTCTTC.

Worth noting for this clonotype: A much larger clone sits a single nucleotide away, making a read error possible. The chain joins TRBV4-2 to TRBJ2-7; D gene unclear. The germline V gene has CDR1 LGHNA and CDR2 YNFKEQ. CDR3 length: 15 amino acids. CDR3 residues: CAGSLHLERTYEQYF. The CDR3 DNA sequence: TGTGCCGGCAGCCTCCATCTCGAGAGGACCTACGAGCAGTACTTC.

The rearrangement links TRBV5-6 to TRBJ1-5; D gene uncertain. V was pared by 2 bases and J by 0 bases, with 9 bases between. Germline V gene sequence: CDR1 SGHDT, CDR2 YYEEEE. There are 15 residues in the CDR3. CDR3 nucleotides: TGTGCCAGCAGCTTCGGATCCTATAGCAATCAGCCCCAGCATTTT. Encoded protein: CASSFGSYSNQPQHF.

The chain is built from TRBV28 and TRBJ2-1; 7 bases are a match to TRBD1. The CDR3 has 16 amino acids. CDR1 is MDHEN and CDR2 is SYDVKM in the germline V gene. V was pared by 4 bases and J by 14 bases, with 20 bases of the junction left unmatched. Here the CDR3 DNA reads TGTGCCAGCAGTTCCCCCAATCGATCCGACAGGGAAATCAAGTTCTTC. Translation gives CASSSPNRSDREIKFF.

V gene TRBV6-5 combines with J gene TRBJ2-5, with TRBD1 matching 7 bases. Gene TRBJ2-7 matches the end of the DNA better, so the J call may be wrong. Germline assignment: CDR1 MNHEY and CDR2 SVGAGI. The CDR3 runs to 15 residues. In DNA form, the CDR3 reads TGTGCCAGCAGTTACTTCCGACAGGGACCTTACGAGCAGTACTTC. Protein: CASSYFRQGPYEQYF.

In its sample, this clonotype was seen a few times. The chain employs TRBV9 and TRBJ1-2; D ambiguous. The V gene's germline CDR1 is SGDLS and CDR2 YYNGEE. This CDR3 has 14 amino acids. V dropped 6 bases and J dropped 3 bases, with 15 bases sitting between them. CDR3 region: CASTSRGEDYGYTF. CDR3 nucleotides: TGTGCCAGCACCAGTCGGGGAGAGGACTATGGCTACACCTTC.

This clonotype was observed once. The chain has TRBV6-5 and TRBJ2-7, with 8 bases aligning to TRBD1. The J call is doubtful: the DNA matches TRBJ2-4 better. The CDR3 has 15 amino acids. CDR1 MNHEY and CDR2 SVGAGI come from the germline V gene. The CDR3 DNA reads TGTGCCAGCAGTTATGGAACAGGGGGTGGGGACATTCAGTACTTC. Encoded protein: CASSYGTGGGDIQYF.

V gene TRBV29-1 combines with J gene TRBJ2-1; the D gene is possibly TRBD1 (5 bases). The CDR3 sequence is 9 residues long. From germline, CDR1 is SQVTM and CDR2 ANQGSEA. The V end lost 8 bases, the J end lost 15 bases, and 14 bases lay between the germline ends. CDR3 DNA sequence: TGCAGCTTGGGGCCCGCCATGTTCTTC. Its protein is CSLGPAMFF.

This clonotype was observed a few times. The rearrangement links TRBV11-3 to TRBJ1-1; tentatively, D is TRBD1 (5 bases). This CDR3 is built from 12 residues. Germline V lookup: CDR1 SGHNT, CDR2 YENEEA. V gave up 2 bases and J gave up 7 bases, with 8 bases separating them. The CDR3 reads CASSLMGVEAFF. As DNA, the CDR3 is TGTGCCAGCAGCTTAATGGGGGTTGAAGCTTTCTTT.

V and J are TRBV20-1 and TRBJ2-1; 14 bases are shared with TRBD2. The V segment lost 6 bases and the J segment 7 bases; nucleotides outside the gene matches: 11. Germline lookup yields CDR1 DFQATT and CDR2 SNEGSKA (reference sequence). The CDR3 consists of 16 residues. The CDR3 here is CSAPTSTSGRGNEQFF. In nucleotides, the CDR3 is TGCAGTGCCCCAACCTCGACTAGCGGGAGGGGTAATGAGCAGTTCTTC.

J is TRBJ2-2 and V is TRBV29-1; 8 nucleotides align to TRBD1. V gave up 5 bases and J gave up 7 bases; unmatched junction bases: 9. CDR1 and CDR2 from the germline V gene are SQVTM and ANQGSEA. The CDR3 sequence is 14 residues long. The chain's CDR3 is CSVQGQGVGGELFF. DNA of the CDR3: TGCAGCGTTCAAGGACAGGGAGTTGGCGGGGAGCTGTTTTTT.

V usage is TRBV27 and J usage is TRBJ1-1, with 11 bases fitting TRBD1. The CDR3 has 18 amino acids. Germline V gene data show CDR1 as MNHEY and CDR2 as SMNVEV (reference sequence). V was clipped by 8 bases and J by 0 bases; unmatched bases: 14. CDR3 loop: CASRGQGAGDGVNTEAFF. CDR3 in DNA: TGTGCCAGCCGAGGACAGGGGGCGGGTGATGGAGTGAACACTGAAGCTTTCTTT.

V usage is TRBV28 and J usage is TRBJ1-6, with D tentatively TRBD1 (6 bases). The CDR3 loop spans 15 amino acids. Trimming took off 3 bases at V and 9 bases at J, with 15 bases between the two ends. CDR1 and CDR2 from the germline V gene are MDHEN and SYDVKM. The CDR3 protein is CASSLGGPLGSPLHF. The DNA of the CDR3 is TGTGCCAGCAGTTTGGGGGGGCCCCTTGGTTCACCCCTCCACTTT.

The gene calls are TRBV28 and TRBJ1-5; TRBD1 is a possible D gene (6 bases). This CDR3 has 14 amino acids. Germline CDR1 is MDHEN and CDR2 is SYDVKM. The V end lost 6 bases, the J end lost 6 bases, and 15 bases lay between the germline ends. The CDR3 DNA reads TGTGCCAGCAGACAGGGTATAGCTGCTCAGCCCCAGCATTTT. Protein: CASRQGIAAQPQHF.

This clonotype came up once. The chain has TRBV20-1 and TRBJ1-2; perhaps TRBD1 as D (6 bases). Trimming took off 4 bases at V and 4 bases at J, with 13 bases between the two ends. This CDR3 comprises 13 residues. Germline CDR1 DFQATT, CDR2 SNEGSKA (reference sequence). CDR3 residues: CSAKPTGSYGYTF. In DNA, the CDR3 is TGCAGTGCTAAACCGACAGGCTCCTATGGCTACACCTTC.

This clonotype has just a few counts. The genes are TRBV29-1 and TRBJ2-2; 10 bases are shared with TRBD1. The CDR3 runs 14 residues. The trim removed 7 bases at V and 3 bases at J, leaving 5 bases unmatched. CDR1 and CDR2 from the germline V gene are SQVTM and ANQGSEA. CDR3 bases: TGCAGCGCAACCGGGACAGGGGACACCGGGGAGCTGTTTTTT. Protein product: CSATGTGDTGELFF.

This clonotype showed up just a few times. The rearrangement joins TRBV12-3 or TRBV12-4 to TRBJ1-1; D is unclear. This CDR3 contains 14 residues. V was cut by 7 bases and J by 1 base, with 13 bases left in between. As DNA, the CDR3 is TGTGCCAGCACCTTAAAGGTGGGGAACACTGAAGCTTTCTTT. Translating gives CASTLKVGNTEAFF.

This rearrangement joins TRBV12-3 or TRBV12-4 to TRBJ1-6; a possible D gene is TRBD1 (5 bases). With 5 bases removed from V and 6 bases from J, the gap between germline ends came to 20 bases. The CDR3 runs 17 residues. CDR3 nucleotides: TGTGCCAGCAGTCCCATGGGGGGGAGCGGCGGTAATTCACCCCTCCACTTT. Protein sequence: CASSPMGGSGGNSPLHF.

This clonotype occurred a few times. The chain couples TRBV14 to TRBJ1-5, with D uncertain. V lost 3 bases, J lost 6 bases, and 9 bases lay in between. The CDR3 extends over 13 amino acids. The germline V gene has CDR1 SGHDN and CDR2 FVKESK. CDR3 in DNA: TGTGCCAGCAGCCAGGCGCCGGGTCAGCCCCAGCATTTT. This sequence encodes CASSQAPGQPQHF. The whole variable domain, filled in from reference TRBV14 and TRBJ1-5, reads EAGVTQFPSHSVIEKGQTVTLRCDPISGHDNLYWYRRVMGKEIKFLLHFVKESKQDESGMPNNRFLAERTGGTYSTLKVQPAELEDSGVYFCASSQAPGQPQHFGDGTRLSIL.

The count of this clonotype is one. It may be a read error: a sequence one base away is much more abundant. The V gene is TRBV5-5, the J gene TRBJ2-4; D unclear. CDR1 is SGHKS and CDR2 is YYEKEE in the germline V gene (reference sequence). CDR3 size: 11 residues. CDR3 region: CVSSLSYVQYF. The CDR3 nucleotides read TGTGTCAGCAGCCTTTCGTATGTTCAGTACTTC. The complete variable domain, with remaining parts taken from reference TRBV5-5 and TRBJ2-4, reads DAGVTQSPTHLIKTRGQQVTLRCSPISGHKSVSWYQQVLGQGPQFIFQYYEKEERGRGNFPDRFSARQFPNYSSELNVNALLLGDSALYLCVSSLSYVQYFGAGTRLSVL.

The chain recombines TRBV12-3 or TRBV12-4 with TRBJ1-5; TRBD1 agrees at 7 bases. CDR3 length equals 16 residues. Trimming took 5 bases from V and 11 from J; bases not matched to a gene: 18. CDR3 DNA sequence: TGTGCCAGCAGTCCAAACAGGGGCGGGGTAGTTGCAGCCCAGCATTTT. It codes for CASSPNRGGVVAAQHF.

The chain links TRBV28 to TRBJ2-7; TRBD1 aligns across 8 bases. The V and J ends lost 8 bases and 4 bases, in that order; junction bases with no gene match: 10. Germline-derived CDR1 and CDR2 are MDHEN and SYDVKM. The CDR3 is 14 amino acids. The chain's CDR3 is CASEPPGGLYEQYF. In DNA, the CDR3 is TGTGCCAGCGAGCCCCCAGGGGGCCTGTACGAGCAGTACTTC. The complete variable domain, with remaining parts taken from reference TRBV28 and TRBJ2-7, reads DVKVTQSSRYLVKRTGEKVFLECVQDMDHENMFWYRQDPGLGLRLIYFSYDVKMKEKGDIPEGYSVSREKKERFSLILESASTNQTSMYLCASEPPGGLYEQYFGPGTRLTVT.

For the CDR3, the DNA is TGTGCCAGCAGTTCGGGGACAGGCGCCCGGGAGACCCAGTACTTC. Protein: CASSSGTGARETQYF. The chain links TRBV6-6 to TRBJ2-5, with 8 nucleotides matching TRBD1. CDR3 length equals 15 residues. Germline trimming cut 4 bases from V and 5 bases from J; bases unmatched to any gene: 9. The germline V gene encodes CDR1 MNHNY and CDR2 SVGAGI (reference sequence).

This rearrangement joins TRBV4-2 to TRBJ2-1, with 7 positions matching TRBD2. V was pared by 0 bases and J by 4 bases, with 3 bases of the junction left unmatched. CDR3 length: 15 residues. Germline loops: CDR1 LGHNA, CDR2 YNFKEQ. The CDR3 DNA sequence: TGTGCCAGCAGCCAAGAAGTGGGGGGGTACAATGAGCAGTTCTTC. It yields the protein CASSQEVGGYNEQFF.

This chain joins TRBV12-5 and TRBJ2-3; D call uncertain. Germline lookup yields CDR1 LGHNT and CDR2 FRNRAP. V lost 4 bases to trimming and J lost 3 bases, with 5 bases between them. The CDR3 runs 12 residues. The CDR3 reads CASGSRTDTQYF. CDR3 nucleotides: TGTGCTAGTGGTTCGCGGACAGATACGCAGTATTTT. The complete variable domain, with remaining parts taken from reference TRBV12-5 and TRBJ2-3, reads DARVTQTPRHKVTEMGQEVTMRCQPILGHNTVFWYRQTMMQGLELLAYFRNRAPLDDSGMPKDRFSAEMPDATLATLKIQPSEPRDSAVYFCASGSRTDTQYFGPGTRLTVL.

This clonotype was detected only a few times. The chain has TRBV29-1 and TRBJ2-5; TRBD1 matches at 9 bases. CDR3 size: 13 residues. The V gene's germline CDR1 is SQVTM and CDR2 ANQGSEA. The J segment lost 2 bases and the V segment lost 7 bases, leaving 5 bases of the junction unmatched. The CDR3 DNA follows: TGCAGCGGGAGAGGGACAGGGCAAGAGACCCAGTACTTC. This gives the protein CSGRGTGQETQYF.